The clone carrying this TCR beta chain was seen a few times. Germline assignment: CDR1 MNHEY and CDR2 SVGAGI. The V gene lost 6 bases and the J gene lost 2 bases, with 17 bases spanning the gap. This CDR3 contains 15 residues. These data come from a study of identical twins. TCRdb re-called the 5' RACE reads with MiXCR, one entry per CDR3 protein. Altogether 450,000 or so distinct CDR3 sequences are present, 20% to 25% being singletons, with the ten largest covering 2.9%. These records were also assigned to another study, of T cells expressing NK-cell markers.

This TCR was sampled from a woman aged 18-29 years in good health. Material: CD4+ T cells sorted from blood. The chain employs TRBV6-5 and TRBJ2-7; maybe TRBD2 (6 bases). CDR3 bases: TGTGCCAGCAGCTACCGGGACTCTCCCCCCTACGAGCAGTACTTC. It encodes CASSYRDSPPYEQYF.